Following are 11 T cell receptor beta chains from one sample sequenced in a study of OX40 agonist ivuxolimab in advanced cancers. This table comes from immunoSEQ multiplex PCR, and its TCRdb copy is limited to in-frame clones, with some not included. The table lists about 19,000 clones, about nine tenths of them singletons. The sequencing here drew on CD4+ or CD8+ T cells sorted from blood, taken in a trial of the OX40 agonist ivuxolimab. The receptor set was obtained from an adult with an advanced solid tumor such as melanoma, head and neck, liver or kidney cancer.

The sample holds one count of this clone. The J gene is TRBJ2-4, the V gene TRBV9, with a possible D match to TRBD2 (5 bases). V was clipped by 4 bases and J by 6 bases, with 14 bases between them. Germline V gene lookup returns CDR1 SGDLS and CDR2 YYNGEE. The CDR3 runs 14 residues. CDR3 amino acids: CASSHGQAGNIQYF. The CDR3 region has the DNA TGTGCCAGCAGCCACGGTCAGGCGGGAAACATTCAGTACTTC. The variable domain in full, completed from reference TRBV9 and TRBJ2-4, reads DSGVTQTPKHLITATGQRVTLRCSPRSGDLSVYWYQQSLDQGLQFLIQYYNGEERAKGNILERFSAQQFPDLHSELNLSSLELGDSALYFCASSHGQAGNIQYFGAGTRLSVL.

The V and J genes are TRBV29-1 and TRBJ2-7; 14 bases line up with TRBD2. Germline V lookup: CDR1 SQVTM, CDR2 ANQGSEA. V was clipped by 6 bases and J by 4 bases; unmatched bases: 8. This CDR3 has 15 amino acids. CDR3 DNA sequence: TGCAGCGTGGAAAGACTAGCGGGAGGGCCATACGAGCAGTACTTC. It translates to CSVERLAGGPYEQYF.

The chain links TRBV28 to TRBJ2-1; TRBD2 agrees at 10 bases. V gave up 10 bases and J gave up 4 bases; unmatched junction bases: 16. The CDR3 sequence is 17 residues long. CDR1 and CDR2 from the germline V gene are MDHEN and SYDVKM. CDR3 sequence reads: CATEGAYTSGKYNEQFF. CDR3 sequence (DNA): TGTGCCACCGAAGGGGCCTATACTAGCGGGAAATACAATGAGCAGTTCTTC.

This clone was observed once. The chain employs TRBV2 and TRBJ2-7; TRBD2 aligns across 14 bases. V lost 6 bases, J lost 1 base, and 14 bases stayed unmatched. Germline V gene lookup returns CDR1 SNHLY and CDR2 FYNNEI. The CDR3 contains 19 residues. The CDR3: CASRGPLGTSGRGSYEQYF. The CDR3 DNA is TGTGCCAGCAGGGGGCCCTTAGGGACTAGCGGGAGAGGGTCCTACGAGCAGTACTTC.

The chain couples TRBV2 to TRBJ2-4, with 8 bases lining up with TRBD2. The CDR3 is 13 residues long. The V gene's germline CDR1 is SNHLY and CDR2 FYNNEI. V dropped 5 bases and J dropped 6; count of bases not matched to a gene: 3. CDR3 bases: TGTGCCAGCAGTCTCCTAGCGGGAAACATTCAGTACTTC. This encodes CASSLLAGNIQYF.

This chain connects TRBV27 to TRBJ2-1, with D unresolved. The V end lost 3 bases, the J end lost 0 bases, and 9 bases lay between the germline ends. The germline V gene encodes CDR1 MNHEY and CDR2 SMNVEV (reference sequence). This CDR3 region has 15 residues. CDR3: CASSFGQSSYNEQFF. In DNA, the CDR3 is TGTGCCAGCAGTTTTGGTCAAAGCTCCTACAATGAGCAGTTCTTC.

The chain combines TRBV7-6 with TRBJ2-7; D gene ambiguous. Germline V lookup: CDR1 SGHVS, CDR2 FNYEAQ. Trimming removed 5 bases from V and 0 bases from J, with 8 bases in between. There are 13 residues in the CDR3. CDR3 sequence reads: CASSLASSYEQYF. CDR3 DNA: TGTGCCAGCAGCCTTGCTAGCTCCTACGAGCAGTACTTC.

V is TRBV6-1 and J is TRBJ2-1; 9 nucleotides agree with TRBD2. CDR1 and CDR2 (germline): MNHNS, SASEGT. This CDR3 is 14 amino acids long. The V segment lost 4 bases and the J segment 6 bases; nucleotides outside the gene matches: 4. This chain's CDR3 is CASSAASGINEQFF. The CDR3 DNA reads as TGTGCCAGCAGTGCGGCTAGCGGGATCAATGAGCAGTTCTTC.

V gene TRBV7-8 combines with J gene TRBJ1-3; TRBD1 matches at 7 bases. Unmatched junction bases numbered 10, after V lost 5 bases and J lost 0 bases. In germline, CDR1 is SGHVS, CDR2 FQNEAQ. This CDR3 spans 17 amino acids. The CDR3 DNA reads TGTGCCAGCAGCGCAAGACAGGGCCTCCGCTCTGGAAACACCATATATTTT. Translation gives CASSARQGLRSGNTIYF.

This rearrangement joins TRBV29-1 to TRBJ2-7; no clear D gene. The CDR3 is 14 residues long. The germline V gene has CDR1 SQVTM and CDR2 ANQGSEA. V dropped 0 bases and J dropped 0 bases, with 9 bases sitting between them. The CDR3 protein is CSVEDETPSYEQYF. DNA of the CDR3: TGCAGCGTTGAAGATGAGACTCCCTCCTACGAGCAGTACTTC.

The chain is built from TRBV19 and TRBJ2-6; 11 nucleotides agree with TRBD1. CDR3 size: 16 residues. V was pared by 5 bases and J by 3 bases, with 3 bases of the junction left unmatched. Per germline, CDR1 LNHDA and CDR2 SQIVND (reference sequence). In DNA, the CDR3 is TGTGCCAGTAGTGTAGGGACAGGGGGTGGGGCCAACGTCCTGACTTTC. As protein: CASSVGTGGGANVLTF.